These 12 T cell receptor beta chains were sequenced from one sample in a study of T-cell reconstitution after alpha-beta-depleted transplantation in children. Preparation of the TCRbeta library involved a method that used unique molecular identifiers. Using its own MiXCR run on the PCR reads, TCRdb lists one record per CDR3 protein. The data hold a few hundred thousand distinct CDR3 sequences, with under 13% observed a single time. Sample: PBMCs, taken before TCRalphabeta/CD19-depleted stem cell transplant. These receptors were collected from a child less than two years old with acute myeloid leukemia, due to receive a stem cell transplant.

This clonotype was recorded only once. J is TRBJ2-1 and V is TRBV6-6; possibly TRBD1 for D (6 bases). Germline loops: CDR1 MNHNY, CDR2 SVGAGI (reference sequence). This CDR3 contains 13 residues. Here the CDR3 DNA reads TGTGTCAGGGCGATGGGGGCGTACAATGAGCAGTTCTTC. The encoded protein is CVRAMGAYNEQFF.

Comment on this clonotype: A junction boundary mismatches the germline segment, possibly from a read error. The rearrangement links TRBV28 to TRBJ2-2; 12 positions agree with TRBD2. Germline lookup yields CDR1 MDHEN and CDR2 SYDVKM. There are 14 residues in the CDR3. CDR3 amino acids: CTSRLAGDYGELFF. The CDR3 DNA sequence: TGTACCAGCAGACTAGCGGGAGACTACGGGGAGCTGTTTTTT.

This clonotype was seen more than once but under ten times. V gene TRBV7-9 combines with J gene TRBJ2-1; tentative D call: TRBD2 (6 bases). Between the trimmed V and J ends, which lost 6 bases and 4 bases, there was a span of 13 bases. CDR1 and CDR2 (germline): SEHNR, FQNEAQ (reference sequence). The CDR3 is 14 residues long. The CDR3: CASRARDSYNEQFF. The DNA of the CDR3 is TGTGCCAGCAGAGCCCGGGACTCTTACAATGAGCAGTTCTTC.

This clonotype was found many times. The chain is built from TRBV20-1 and TRBJ1-2; D gene ambiguous. The CDR3 totals 10 residues. CDR1 is DFQATT, CDR2 SNEGSKA, per germline (reference sequence). The V end was cut by 5 bases, the J end by 6 bases, with 7 bases between. CDR3 nucleotides: TGCAGTGCTGGGGAGGATGGCTACACCTTC. This sequence encodes CSAGEDGYTF.

In this sample, this clonotype turned up many times. The chain links TRBV5-4 to TRBJ2-1; TRBD2 aligns across 7 bases. This CDR3 region has 15 residues. The V segment lost 4 bases and the J segment 8 bases; nucleotides outside the gene matches: 12. CDR1 SGHNT and CDR2 YYREEE come from the germline V gene (reference sequence). This CDR3 reads CASSPGAGSIDEQFF. The CDR3 DNA sequence: TGTGCCAGCAGCCCGGGAGCGGGATCAATCGATGAGCAGTTCTTC. Drawing the rest from reference TRBV5-4 and TRBJ2-1, the complete variable domain is ETGVTQSPTHLIKTRGQQVTLRCSSQSGHNTVSWYQQALGQGPQFIFQYYREEENGRGNFPPRFSGLQFPNYSSELNVNALELDDSALYLCASSPGAGSIDEQFFGPGTRLTVL.

The CDR3 protein is CASSFELAGVYNEQFF. The CDR3 DNA sequence: TGCGCCAGCAGCTTTGAACTAGCGGGAGTCTACAATGAGCAGTTCTTC. The chain has TRBV5-1 and TRBJ2-1; 11 bases align to TRBD2. CDR3 length: 16 residues. V lost 2 bases and J lost 3; bases outside the gene matches: 4. Germline V lookup: CDR1 SGHRS, CDR2 YFSETQ.

The gene calls are TRBV6-5 and TRBJ1-2; 7 nucleotides line up with TRBD1. Germline V CDR1 and CDR2: MNHEY, SVGAGI. Germline trimming cut 4 bases from V and 4 bases from J; bases unmatched to any gene: 3. This CDR3 region has 13 residues. CDR3 in DNA: TGTGCCAGCAGTTCTGAGGGGGCCTATGGCTACACCTTC. Residues: CASSSEGAYGYTF.

This clonotype was picked up many times. The chain joins TRBV7-2 to TRBJ2-3; the D is unclear. Germline V gives CDR1 SGHTA, CDR2 FQGNSA. The V end lost 5 bases, the J end lost 11 bases, and 14 bases lay between the germline ends. The CDR3 extends over 12 amino acids. CDR3 in amino acids: CASSPRTVEQYF. The DNA for the CDR3 is TGTGCCAGCAGCCCCCGGACGGTGGAGCAGTATTTT.

This clonotype was counted ten times or more. V usage is TRBV12-3 or TRBV12-4 and J usage is TRBJ1-2, with 11 bases aligning to TRBD1. The length of the CDR3 is 15 residues. The V segment lost 5 bases and the J segment 3 bases; nucleotides outside the gene matches: 5. In DNA, the CDR3 is TGTGCCAGCAGTCAGGACAGGGGGCAGGACTATGGCTACACCTTC. Residues: CASSQDRGQDYGYTF.

The sample holds many counts of this clonotype. The V and J genes are TRBV5-1 and TRBJ1-2, with D unclear. V lost 4 bases, J lost 10 bases, and 17 bases lay in between. The germline CDR1 and CDR2 sequences are SGHRS and YFSETQ. This CDR3 region has 13 residues. This CDR3 reads CASSPVSGLDYTF. The CDR3 DNA follows: TGCGCCAGCAGCCCCGTGTCTGGTTTGGACTACACCTTC.

In its sample, this clonotype was seen many times. The rearrangement uses TRBV7-3 and TRBJ2-3, with D possibly being TRBD2 (6 bases). The germline gives CDR1 SGHTA, CDR2 FQGTGA. The CDR3 contains 17 residues. Trimming cost V 3 bases and J 5 bases, with 21 bases left between them. For the CDR3, the DNA is TGTGCCAGCAGCTTGTCGGTGGCGGGGAGCCTGGGAGATACGCAGTATTTT. This gives the protein CASSLSVAGSLGDTQYF.

This clonotype was found many times. The rearrangement uses TRBV20-1 and TRBJ2-7; 8 bases line up with TRBD1. V trimming: 6 bases; J trimming: 5 bases; junction bases outside the gene matches: 9. The CDR3 has 13 residues. Germline V CDR1 and CDR2: DFQATT, SNEGSKA (reference sequence). The CDR3 sequence: CSAGRQGRHEQYF. The CDR3, as DNA: TGCAGTGCGGGAAGACAGGGGAGGCACGAGCAGTACTTC.